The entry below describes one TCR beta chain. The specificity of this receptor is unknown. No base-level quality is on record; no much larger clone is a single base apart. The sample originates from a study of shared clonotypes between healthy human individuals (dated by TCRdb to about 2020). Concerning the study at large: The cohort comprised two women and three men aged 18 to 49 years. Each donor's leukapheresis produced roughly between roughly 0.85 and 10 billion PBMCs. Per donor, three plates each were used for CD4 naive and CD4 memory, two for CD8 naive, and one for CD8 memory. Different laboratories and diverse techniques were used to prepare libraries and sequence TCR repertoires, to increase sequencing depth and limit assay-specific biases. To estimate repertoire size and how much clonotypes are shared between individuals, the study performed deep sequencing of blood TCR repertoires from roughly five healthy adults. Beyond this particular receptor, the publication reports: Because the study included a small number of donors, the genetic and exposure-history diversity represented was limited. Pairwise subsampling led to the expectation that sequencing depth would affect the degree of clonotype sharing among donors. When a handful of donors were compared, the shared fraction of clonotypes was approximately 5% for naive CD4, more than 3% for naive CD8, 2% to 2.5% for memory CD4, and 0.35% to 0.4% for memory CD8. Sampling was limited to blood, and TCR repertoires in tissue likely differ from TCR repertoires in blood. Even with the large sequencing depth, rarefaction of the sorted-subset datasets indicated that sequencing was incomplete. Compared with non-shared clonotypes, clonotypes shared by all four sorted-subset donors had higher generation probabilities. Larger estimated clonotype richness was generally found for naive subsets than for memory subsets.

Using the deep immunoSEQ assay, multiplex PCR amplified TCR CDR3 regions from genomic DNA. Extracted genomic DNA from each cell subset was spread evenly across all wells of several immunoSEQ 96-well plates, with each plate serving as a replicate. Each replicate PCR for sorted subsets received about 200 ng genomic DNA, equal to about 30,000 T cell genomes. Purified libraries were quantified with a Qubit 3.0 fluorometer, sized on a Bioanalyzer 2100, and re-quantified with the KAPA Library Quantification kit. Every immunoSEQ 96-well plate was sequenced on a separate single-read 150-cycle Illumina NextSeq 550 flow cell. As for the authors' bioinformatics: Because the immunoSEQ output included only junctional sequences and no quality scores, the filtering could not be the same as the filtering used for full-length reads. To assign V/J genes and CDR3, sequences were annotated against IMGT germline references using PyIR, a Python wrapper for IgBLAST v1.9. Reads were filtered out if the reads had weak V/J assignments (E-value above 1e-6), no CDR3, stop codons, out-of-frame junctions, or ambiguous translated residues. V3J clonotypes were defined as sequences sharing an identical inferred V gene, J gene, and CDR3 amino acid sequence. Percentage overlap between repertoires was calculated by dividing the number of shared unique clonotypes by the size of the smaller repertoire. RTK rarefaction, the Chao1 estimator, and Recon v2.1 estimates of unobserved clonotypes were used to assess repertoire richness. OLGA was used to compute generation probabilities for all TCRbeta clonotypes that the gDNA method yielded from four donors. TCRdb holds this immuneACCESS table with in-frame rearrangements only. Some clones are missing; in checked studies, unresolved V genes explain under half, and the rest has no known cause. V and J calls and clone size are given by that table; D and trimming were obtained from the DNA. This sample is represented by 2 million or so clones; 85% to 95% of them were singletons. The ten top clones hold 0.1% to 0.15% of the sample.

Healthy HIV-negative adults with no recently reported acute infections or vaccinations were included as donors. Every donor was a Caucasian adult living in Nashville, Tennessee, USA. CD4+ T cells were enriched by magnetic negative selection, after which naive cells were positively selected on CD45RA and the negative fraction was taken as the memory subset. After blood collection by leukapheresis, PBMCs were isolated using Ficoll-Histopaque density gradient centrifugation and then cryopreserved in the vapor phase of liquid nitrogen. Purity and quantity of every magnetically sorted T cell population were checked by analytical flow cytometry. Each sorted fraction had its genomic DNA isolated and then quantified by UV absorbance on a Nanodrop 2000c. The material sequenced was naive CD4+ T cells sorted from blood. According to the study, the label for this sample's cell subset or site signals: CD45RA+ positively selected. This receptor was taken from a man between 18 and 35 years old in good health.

The DNA reads as follows: TGTGCCAGCAGCTTAGGGGACAGCAAAAACATTCAGTACTTC. This translates into CASSLGDSKNIQYF. This receptor chain uses TRBV7-2 and TRBJ2-4; 7 bases in the middle match TRBD1. For CDR1 and CDR2, the germline V gene lists SGHTA and FQGNSA. V is cut back by 1 base and J by 3 bases, with 0 bases in the junction unmatched. Spanning cysteine to phenylalanine, the CDR3 consists of 14 amino acids. This entry keeps only the CDR3 DNA: 42 bases, framed from base 1.